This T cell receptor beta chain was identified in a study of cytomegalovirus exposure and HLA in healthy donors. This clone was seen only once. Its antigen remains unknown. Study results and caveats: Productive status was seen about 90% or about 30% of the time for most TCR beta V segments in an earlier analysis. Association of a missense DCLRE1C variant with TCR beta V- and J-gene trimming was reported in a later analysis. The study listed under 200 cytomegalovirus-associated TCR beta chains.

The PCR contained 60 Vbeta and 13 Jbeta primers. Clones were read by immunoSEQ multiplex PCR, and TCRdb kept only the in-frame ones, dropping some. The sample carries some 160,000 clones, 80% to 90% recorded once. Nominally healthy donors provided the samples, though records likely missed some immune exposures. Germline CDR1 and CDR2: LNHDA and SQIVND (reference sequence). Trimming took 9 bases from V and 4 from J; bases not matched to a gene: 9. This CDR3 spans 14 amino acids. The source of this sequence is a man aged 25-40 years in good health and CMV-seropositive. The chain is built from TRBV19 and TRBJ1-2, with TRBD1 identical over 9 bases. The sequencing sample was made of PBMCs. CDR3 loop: CARIDRGDFYGYTF. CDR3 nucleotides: TGTGCCAGAATCGACAGGGGGGACTTCTATGGCTACACCTTC.